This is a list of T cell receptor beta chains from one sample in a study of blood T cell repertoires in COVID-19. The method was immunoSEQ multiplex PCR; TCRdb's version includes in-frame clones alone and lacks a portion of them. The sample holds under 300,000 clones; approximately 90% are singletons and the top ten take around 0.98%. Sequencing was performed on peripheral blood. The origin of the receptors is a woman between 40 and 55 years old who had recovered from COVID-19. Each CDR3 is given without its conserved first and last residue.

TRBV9	ASSPGGGYEQY
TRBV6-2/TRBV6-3	ASSLASTQY
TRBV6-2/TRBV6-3	ASSYPGAGGFGEQF
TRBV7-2	ASSPGTSQN
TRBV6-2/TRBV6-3	ASSYGGGTGELF
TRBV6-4	ASSDKTGGYNSPLH
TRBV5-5	ASTRDSSNQPQH
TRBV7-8	ASSPGGPGGYGYT
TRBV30	AWSVPDRVGEKLF
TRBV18	ASSPIKETQY
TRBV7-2	ASSWGPGGTQY
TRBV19	ASSPPSNIQY
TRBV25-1	ASSAGQGPRGDTQY
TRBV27	ASSSHSAQGASGYT
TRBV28	ASSLWVPGRGEKLF
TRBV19	ASRPTGPNYGYT
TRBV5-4	ASSLALARTEAF
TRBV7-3	ASSLGPHSGNTIY
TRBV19	ASRTAQPANSPLH
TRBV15	ATSDGNYGYT
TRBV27	ASSLAGSYNEQF
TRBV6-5	ASSYSIRGDGYT
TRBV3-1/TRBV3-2	ASSWAGGAVEQF
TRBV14	ASSGGFGWGQF
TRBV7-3	ASSSPSGGRYNEQF
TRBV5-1	ASSSQGLGLGTDTQY
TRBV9	ASRKTGLNTGELF
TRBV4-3	ASSQVGTSPGGDTQY
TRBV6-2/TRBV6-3	ASSYPTGRGDTDTQY
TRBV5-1	ASSLTDGYGYT
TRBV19	ASSIGGLSTEAF
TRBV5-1	ASGPTGGRTDTQY
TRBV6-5	ASTDGAVSPLH
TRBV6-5	ASSYSGGSGTGELF
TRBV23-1	ASKRLGASPLH
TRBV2	ASSGGAGAVNEQF
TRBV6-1	ASSEWGGEKLF
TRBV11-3	ASSTREGSDTQY
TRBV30	AWSVGGQGNTEAF
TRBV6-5	ASSYGGRNQPQH